A selection of T cell receptor beta chains follows, all from one sample in a study of CD8 T cells in Susac syndrome. TCRdb re-called the immunoSEQ multiplex PCR reads through MiXCR, storing one row per CDR3 protein. The sample lists roughly 150,000 distinct CDR3 sequences, about 94% occurring once. The sample comprised CD8+ T cells from PBMCs. These receptors all come from a human donor with multiple sclerosis. The CDR3 runs from the conserved cysteine through the conserved F or W. The order of the fields is J gene, V gene, D gene, CDR3 DNA, CDR3 protein. A D gene is named only where the DNA matches it firmly.

TRBJ2-3,TRBV4-1,.,TGCGCCAGCAGCGAATTCCGGGTGAAGGCGACAGATACGCAGTATTTT,CASSEFRVKATDTQYF
TRBJ1-2,TRBV20-1,.,TGCAGTGCTCCCACAGGGCTCGGCTACACCTTC,CSAPTGLGYTF
TRBJ1-1,TRBV7-2,.,TGTGCCAGCAGCTTAGGACAAACCACTGAAGCTTTCTTT,CASSLGQTTEAFF
TRBJ1-5,TRBV2,.,TGTGCCAGCAGTCCGGGACATATCAATCAGCCCCAGCATTTT,CASSPGHINQPQHF
TRBJ2-1,TRBV2,.,TGTGCCAGCCCCGGGACTGGAACCTACAATGAGCAGTTCTTC,CASPGTGTYNEQFF
TRBJ1-2,TRBV30,.,TGTGCCTGGAGTGGATCCCCGGGACATCGCGGCTACACCTTC,CAWSGSPGHRGYTF
TRBJ2-7,TRBV6-2/TRBV6-3,.,TGTGCCAGCAGTTACAAGGAGGGTGGATTCTCCTACGAGCAGTACTTC,CASSYKEGGFSYEQYF
TRBJ1-1,TRBV14,.,TGTGCCAGCAGCCAGTTCGACAGCCCGAACACTGAAGCTTTCTTT,CASSQFDSPNTEAFF
TRBJ2-7,TRBV2,.,TGTGCCAGCAGTTATCGAGACAGGGAGGGGGAGCAGTACTTC,CASSYRDREGEQYF
TRBJ1-1,TRBV7-9,TRBD1,TGTGCCAGCAGCACCTTACGGACAGGGGGCGAGGGTCCTGAAGCTTTCTTT,CASSTLRTGGEGPEAFF
TRBJ2-1,TRBV9,.,TGTGCCAGCAGCGCAGAGGACAGACACAATGAGCAGTTCTTC,CASSAEDRHNEQFF
TRBJ2-1,TRBV4-1,.,TGCGCCAGCAGCCAAGGACAACTATCCGGGAACTTACAAAACAATGAGCAGTTCTTC,CASSQGQLSGNLQNNEQFF
TRBJ2-4,TRBV20-1,.,TGCAGTGCTAGAGATCTCGGACAAAACATTCAGTACTTC,CSARDLGQNIQYF
TRBJ2-1,TRBV20-1,TRBD1,TGCAGTGCTTTTACCGACAGGGGGCTTTACAATGAGCAGTTCTTC,CSAFTDRGLYNEQFF
TRBJ2-7,TRBV9,.,TGTGCCAGCAGCGTAGCTCAGGGGACTTTTGGAGACGAGCAGTACTTC,CASSVAQGTFGDEQYF